Listed below are T cell receptor beta chains from one sample, sequenced in a study of T-cell memory formation after mild COVID-19. TCRdb reprocessed the 5' RACE reads via MiXCR and lists one record per CDR3 protein. Here the sample spans approximately 390,000 distinct CDR3 sequences, roughly 15% being singletons. Sequenced: PBMCs or a T cell subset sorted from them (not recorded which). The receptors were sampled from a man aged 18-30 years who had mild COVID-19 (a few samples of this study predate the infection). Cell type and time point are not known. The CDR3 runs from the conserved cysteine through the conserved F or W. Each record gives: D gene, J gene, clone size, V gene, CDR3 protein, CDR3 DNA. A D gene is named only where the DNA matches it firmly. Some rows have no size entry. The others give once, few or many, or a class for an expanded clone.

d_gene: TRBD1; j_gene: TRBJ1-2; abundance: few; v_gene: TRBV29-1; CDR3aa: CSVGLTGGNYGYTF; CDR3nt: TGCAGCGTTGGCCTGACAGGGGGGAACTATGGCTACACCTTC
d_gene: TRBD1; j_gene: TRBJ1-1; abundance: once; v_gene: TRBV7-9; CDR3aa: CASSLRKGARITEAFF; CDR3nt: TGTGCCAGCAGCTTAAGAAAGGGGGCGCGGATCACTGAAGCTTTCTTT
d_gene: TRBD2; j_gene: TRBJ2-4; abundance: few; v_gene: TRBV20-1; CDR3aa: CSPGGEWGIQYF; CDR3nt: TGCAGCCCCGGGGGGGAGTGGGGCATTCAGTACTTC
d_gene: NA; j_gene: TRBJ2-5; abundance: NA; v_gene: TRBV7-9; CDR3aa: CASTSGYEETQYF; CDR3nt: TGTGCCAGCACGAGCGGGTATGAAGAGACCCAGTACTTC
d_gene: TRBD1; j_gene: TRBJ2-5; abundance: NA; v_gene: TRBV6-5; CDR3aa: CASTPDRVVETQYF; CDR3nt: TGTGCCAGCACCCCCGACAGGGTGGTAGAGACCCAGTACTTC
d_gene: TRBD1; j_gene: TRBJ1-1; abundance: many; v_gene: TRBV24-1; CDR3aa: CATSDSQGADEAFF; CDR3nt: TGTGCCACCAGTGATTCACAGGGGGCGGATGAAGCTTTCTTT
d_gene: NA; j_gene: TRBJ1-2; abundance: NA; v_gene: TRBV5-1; CDR3aa: CASSLAARAGYTF; CDR3nt: TGCGCCAGCAGCTTGGCGGCCAGGGCGGGCTACACCTTC
d_gene: TRBD1; j_gene: TRBJ2-6; abundance: NA; v_gene: TRBV7-8; CDR3aa: CASSLAGRRQGAGANVLTF; CDR3nt: TGTGCCAGCAGCTTAGCGGGTCGGCGACAGGGGGCGGGGGCCAACGTCCTGACTTTC
d_gene: NA; j_gene: TRBJ1-3; abundance: NA; v_gene: TRBV2; CDR3aa: CASSGYSRGVGGNTIYF; CDR3nt: TGTGCCAGCAGTGGGTACTCCAGGGGAGTCGGAGGAAACACCATATATTTT
d_gene: TRBD2; j_gene: TRBJ2-5; abundance: many; v_gene: TRBV5-1; CDR3aa: CASSLRPSGGLETQYF; CDR3nt: TGCGCCAGCAGCTTGAGGCCTAGCGGGGGGTTGGAGACCCAGTACTTC
d_gene: NA; j_gene: TRBJ1-1; abundance: many; v_gene: TRBV4-1; CDR3aa: CASSQEVAGGTEAFF; CDR3nt: TGCGCCAGCAGCCAAGAAGTGGCAGGTGGGACTGAAGCTTTCTTT
d_gene: TRBD1; j_gene: TRBJ2-3; abundance: NA; v_gene: TRBV5-1; CDR3aa: CASSLQGASTDTQYF; CDR3nt: TGCGCCAGCAGCTTGCAGGGGGCAAGCACAGATACGCAGTATTTT
d_gene: NA; j_gene: TRBJ2-1; abundance: few; v_gene: TRBV24-1; CDR3aa: CATSDLFTNEQFF; CDR3nt: TGTGCCACCAGTGATTTATTTACGAATGAGCAGTTCTTC
d_gene: NA; j_gene: TRBJ2-3; abundance: NA; v_gene: TRBV5-6; CDR3aa: CASSLLGASTDTQYF; CDR3nt: TGTGCCAGCAGCTTGTTAGGAGCCAGCACAGATACGCAGTATTTT
d_gene: NA; j_gene: TRBJ1-1; abundance: few; v_gene: TRBV3-1; CDR3aa: CASSGRGNTEAFF; CDR3nt: TGTGCCAGCAGCGGGCGGGGGAACACTGAAGCTTTCTTT
d_gene: NA; j_gene: TRBJ2-2; abundance: few; v_gene: TRBV24-1; CDR3aa: CATSDLPKNTGELFF; CDR3nt: TGTGCCACCAGTGATTTACCCAAGAACACCGGGGAGCTGTTTTTT
d_gene: NA; j_gene: TRBJ2-1; abundance: NA; v_gene: TRBV6-6; CDR3aa: CASSSGFGNNEQFF; CDR3nt: TGTGCCAGCAGTTCGGGGTTCGGAAACAATGAGCAGTTCTTC
d_gene: TRBD2; j_gene: TRBJ2-5; abundance: NA; v_gene: TRBV6-2/TRBV6-3; CDR3aa: CASSSLGLPLHF; CDR3nt: TGTGCCAGCAGTTCCCTGGGACTACCTCTGCACTTC
d_gene: NA; j_gene: TRBJ2-7; abundance: once; v_gene: TRBV7-2; CDR3aa: CASSFKETYEQYF; CDR3nt: TGTGCCAGCAGCTTTAAGGAAACCTACGAGCAGTACTTC
d_gene: NA; j_gene: TRBJ2-3; abundance: NA; v_gene: TRBV28; CDR3aa: CASSGARDTDTQYF; CDR3nt: TGTGCCAGCAGTGGCGCCAGGGATACAGATACGCAGTATTTT
d_gene: NA; j_gene: TRBJ1-6; abundance: NA; v_gene: TRBV7-9; CDR3aa: CASVRNDRGNSPLHF; CDR3nt: TGTGCCAGCGTACGAAACGATAGGGGGAATTCACCCCTCCACTTT
d_gene: TRBD2; j_gene: TRBJ2-7; abundance: few; v_gene: TRBV4-2; CDR3aa: CASSPSETSGAYEQYF; CDR3nt: TGTGCCAGCAGCCCCTCAGAGACTAGCGGGGCGTACGAGCAGTACTTC
d_gene: NA; j_gene: TRBJ2-5; abundance: NA; v_gene: TRBV4-1; CDR3aa: CASSQGGLPMETQYF; CDR3nt: TGCGCCAGCAGCCAAGGCGGACTGCCGATGGAGACCCAGTACTTC
d_gene: TRBD2; j_gene: TRBJ2-1; abundance: few; v_gene: TRBV4-2; CDR3aa: CASSLSGGAVNEQFF; CDR3nt: TGTGCCAGCAGCTTAAGCGGGGGGGCCGTCAATGAGCAGTTCTTC
d_gene: NA; j_gene: TRBJ2-3; abundance: few; v_gene: TRBV4-1; CDR3aa: CASSQGGPHTDTQYF; CDR3nt: TGCGCCAGCAGCCAAGGCGGACCACACACAGATACGCAGTATTTT
d_gene: TRBD1; j_gene: TRBJ2-7; abundance: NA; v_gene: TRBV4-2; CDR3aa: CASSQEPAGGSYEQYF; CDR3nt: TGTGCCAGCAGCCAAGAACCGGCAGGGGGCTCCTACGAGCAGTACTTC
d_gene: NA; j_gene: TRBJ1-2; abundance: few; v_gene: TRBV3-1; CDR3aa: CASSQGWFQANYGYTF; CDR3nt: TGTGCCAGCAGCCAAGGGTGGTTTCAAGCTAACTATGGCTACACCTTC
d_gene: TRBD2; j_gene: TRBJ2-5; abundance: many; v_gene: TRBV12-3/TRBV12-4; CDR3aa: CASRLAGGPETQYF; CDR3nt: TGTGCCAGTAGACTAGCGGGGGGGCCGGAGACCCAGTACTTC
d_gene: TRBD1; j_gene: TRBJ2-1; abundance: NA; v_gene: TRBV9; CDR3aa: CASSPNRGDEQFF; CDR3nt: TGTGCCAGCAGCCCGAACAGGGGAGATGAGCAGTTCTTC
d_gene: NA; j_gene: TRBJ2-3; abundance: many; v_gene: TRBV5-1; CDR3aa: CASSPELGTDTQYF; CDR3nt: TGCGCCAGCAGCCCCGAGCTAGGCACAGATACGCAGTATTTT
d_gene: NA; j_gene: TRBJ2-1; abundance: few; v_gene: TRBV7-9; CDR3aa: CASSHHPNEQFF; CDR3nt: TGTGCCAGCAGTCATCACCCGAATGAGCAGTTCTTC
d_gene: NA; j_gene: TRBJ1-1; abundance: few; v_gene: TRBV9; CDR3aa: CASSAPDSYTEAFF; CDR3nt: TGTGCCAGCAGCGCCCCGGACAGCTACACTGAAGCTTTCTTT
d_gene: NA; j_gene: TRBJ2-7; abundance: few; v_gene: TRBV20-1; CDR3aa: CSAPALANYEQYF; CDR3nt: TGCAGTGCCCCGGCCTTGGCGAACTACGAGCAGTACTTC
d_gene: NA; j_gene: TRBJ1-5; abundance: NA; v_gene: TRBV4-2; CDR3aa: CASSQDLASKGNQPQHF; CDR3nt: TGTGCCAGCAGCCAAGATCTAGCTTCCAAGGGCAATCAGCCCCAGCATTTT
d_gene: NA; j_gene: TRBJ1-3; abundance: many; v_gene: TRBV5-1; CDR3aa: CASSLYSGNTIYF; CDR3nt: TGCGCCAGCAGCTTGTACTCTGGAAACACCATATATTTT
d_gene: TRBD2; j_gene: TRBJ2-5; abundance: NA; v_gene: TRBV11-2; CDR3aa: CASSKGLAVQETQYF; CDR3nt: TGTGCCAGCAGCAAGGGACTAGCGGTCCAAGAGACCCAGTACTTC
d_gene: NA; j_gene: TRBJ2-3; abundance: few; v_gene: TRBV9; CDR3aa: CASSVLAGLGADTQYF; CDR3nt: TGTGCCAGCAGCGTCCTGGCAGGGCTAGGCGCAGATACGCAGTATTTT
d_gene: NA; j_gene: TRBJ2-3; abundance: NA; v_gene: TRBV7-9; CDR3aa: CASRAYLRAGLDTQYF; CDR3nt: TGTGCCAGCAGAGCTTACCTACGGGCAGGATTGGATACGCAGTATTTT
d_gene: NA; j_gene: TRBJ1-2; abundance: few; v_gene: TRBV12-3/TRBV12-4; CDR3aa: CASSFGEEKLGYTF; CDR3nt: TGTGCCAGCAGTTTTGGGGAAGAAAAGCTTGGCTACACCTTC
d_gene: NA; j_gene: TRBJ1-2; abundance: few; v_gene: TRBV5-1; CDR3aa: CASSLGSRGSYGYTF; CDR3nt: TGCGCCAGCAGCTTGGGTAGCAGGGGATCGTATGGCTACACCTTC
d_gene: TRBD2; j_gene: TRBJ2-2; abundance: NA; v_gene: TRBV29-1; CDR3aa: CSAKLAGNTGELFF; CDR3nt: TGCAGCGCCAAACTAGCGGGGAACACCGGGGAGCTGTTTTTT
d_gene: TRBD2; j_gene: TRBJ2-1; abundance: few; v_gene: TRBV6-1; CDR3aa: CASSERTPPGGEQFF; CDR3nt: TGTGCCAGCAGCGAGCGAACTCCCCCGGGGGGTGAGCAGTTCTTC
d_gene: TRBD1; j_gene: TRBJ2-3; abundance: NA; v_gene: TRBV20-1; CDR3aa: CSAAIGQGRGTQYF; CDR3nt: TGCAGTGCAGCCATCGGACAGGGTAGAGGTACGCAGTATTTT
d_gene: NA; j_gene: TRBJ1-2; abundance: NA; v_gene: TRBV20-1; CDR3aa: CSARDFGSGDYGYTF; CDR3nt: TGCAGTGCTAGAGACTTCGGATCAGGGGACTATGGCTACACCTTC
d_gene: TRBD2; j_gene: TRBJ2-3; abundance: NA; v_gene: TRBV27; CDR3aa: CASSPGLRSGAYGDTQYF; CDR3nt: TGTGCCAGCAGTCCAGGACTAAGGAGCGGGGCCTACGGAGATACGCAGTATTTT